This record looks at one T cell receptor beta chain sequence and its context. As yet, its antigen is unknown. The PCR made use of 60 Vbeta and 13 Jbeta primers. Produced via immunoSEQ multiplex PCR; TCRdb's table is partial and in-frame only. This sample contains tens of thousands of clones. The data derive from a study of cytomegalovirus exposure and HLA in healthy donors. Study results and caveats: Segments of the TCR beta V type were, in most cases, productive about 90% or about 30% of the time in an earlier analysis. In a later analysis, the majority of CMV-associated beta chains seemingly showed HLA restriction.

The sequenced material came from PBMCs. The TCR originated in a woman aged 30 to 39 in good health and CMV-seropositive.

The CDR3 DNA reads as TGTGCCAGTAGTCCCGGGGACAGTAGCACAGATACGCAGTATTTT. This encodes CASSPGDSSTDTQYF. The chain couples TRBV19 to TRBJ2-3; TRBD1 matches 7 bases. The CDR3 has 15 residues. CDR1 and CDR2 from the germline V gene are LNHDA and SQIVND (reference sequence). V was clipped by 5 bases and J by 0 bases; unmatched bases: 5.